This T cell receptor beta chain was recovered during a study of kidney transplant recipient with SARS-CoV-2 infection. Each CDR3 protein gets one entry after TCRdb re-called the reads with MiXCR. The profile shows 200,000 to 300,000 distinct CDR3 sequences, 29% of them singletons. This clonotype was detected many times. Here the sequenced sample was a blood sample, taken at baseline and on day 111 from a kidney transplant recipient. This clonotype originated in a young adult male patient who had COVID-19 and was a kidney transplant recipient. Some of the T cells may derive from the graft donor.

The CDR3 region is CASSNRQYHGKTYGYTF. DNA for the CDR3: TGTGCCAGCAGCAACCGCCAATACCATGGAAAGACCTATGGCTACACCTTC. This chain uses TRBV7-9 with TRBJ1-2, with D uncertain. Germline V gene data show CDR1 as SEHNR and CDR2 as FQNEAQ (reference sequence). V lost 5 bases and J 4 bases, leaving 23 bases between the germline ends. This CDR3 region has 17 residues. Variable domain in full (rest from reference TRBV7-9 and TRBJ1-2): DTGVSQNPRHKITKRGQNVTFRCDPISEHNRLYWYRQTLGQGPEFLTYFQNEAQLEKSRLLSDRFSAERPKGSFSTLEIQRTEQGDSAMYLCASSNRQYHGKTYGYTFGSGTRLTVV.